This T cell receptor beta chain was captured in a study of T cell responses to AZD1222 COVID-19 vaccine. Here immunoSEQ multiplex PCR was the method, and the copy in TCRdb shows in-frame clones only, minus some. The table shows approximately 150,000 clones, with approximately 90% occurring only once. This clone was seen a few times. Trimming removed 4 bases at V and 8 bases at J, with 13 bases between. CDR1 KGHDR and CDR2 SFDVKD come from the germline V gene. The CDR3 extends over 13 amino acids. Specimen: peripheral blood, collected 28 days after the second AZD1222 dose. This sequence was found in an adult who received the AZD1222 COVID-19 vaccine. V gene TRBV24-1 combines with J gene TRBJ1-2; tentatively, D is TRBD1 (5 bases). CDR3 amino acids: CATSDPGSTGYTF. The CDR3 DNA is TGTGCCACCAGTGACCCAGGGAGTACAGGCTACACCTTC.